This TCR beta chain was recorded in a study of T cells after posttransplantation cyclophosphamide. General observations from the study: TRB overlap between skin or GI tissue T cells and blood was limited.

Cells defined as naive were viable CD3+CD4+ or CD3+CD8+ and CCR7+CD45RA+CD45RO-CD95-CD27+CD28+. This clone was found once. Its antigen is unknown. Clones were sequenced by immunoSEQ multiplex PCR, and TCRdb holds only the in-frame ones, with some missing. The table includes approximately 9,800 clones, 95% to 99% detected once. Source material: naive CD8+ T cells sorted from PBMCs. The sequence came from a man in his fifties or sixties in good health, CMV-negative, and a related stem cell transplant donor.

The CDR3 sequence is CASSFGKTGYPTNEKLFF. DNA of the CDR3: TGTGCCAGCAGCTTTGGAAAGACAGGGTACCCAACTAATGAAAAACTGTTTTTT. The chain is built from TRBV11-2 and TRBJ1-4; the match to TRBD1 covers 7 bases. Germline V gene lookup returns CDR1 SGHAT and CDR2 FQNNGV. V trimming: 3 bases; J trimming: 0 bases; junction bases outside the gene matches: 10. CDR3 length: 18 residues.